These 8 T cell receptor beta chains were sequenced from one sample in a study of CD8+ T cells in alopecia areata. Extraction and reverse transcription of RNA yielded cDNA as the sequencing template. Clones were read by immunoSEQ multiplex PCR, and TCRdb kept only the in-frame ones, dropping some. This table has 150,000 to 200,000 clones, about 72% appearing once. Here the sequenced sample was CD8+ T cells sorted from blood, taken at week 0. Receptors were obtained from a human donor with alopecia areata.

V and J are TRBV7-8 and TRBJ2-1; no reliable D call. Looked up from germline, CDR1 is SGHVS and CDR2 is FQNEAQ. The CDR3 has 15 amino acids. Trimming took off 5 bases at V and 2 bases at J, with 13 bases between the two ends. The CDR3 spells CASSGTVGPYNEQFF. The CDR3 bases are TGTGCCAGCAGCGGCACTGTCGGGCCCTACAATGAGCAGTTCTTC.

The CDR3 spells CSVESGVDYGYTF. CDR3 DNA: TGCAGCGTTGAGTCGGGGGTTGACTATGGCTACACCTTC. The V gene is TRBV29-1, the J gene TRBJ1-2; D is possibly TRBD1 (5 bases). The CDR3 has 13 residues. Germline assignment: CDR1 SQVTM and CDR2 ANQGSEA. The V end was cut by 3 bases, the J end by 3 bases, with 11 bases between.

The chain is built from TRBV7-9 and TRBJ1-1; D not certain. Germline CDR1 reads SEHNR; CDR2 reads FQNEAQ (reference sequence). The CDR3 is 13 residues long. Trimming shortened V by 5 bases and J by 5 bases, and 12 bases separated the two germline ends. The CDR3 loop reads CASSLRGLTEAFF. CDR3 in DNA: TGTGCCAGCAGCCTTAGAGGGTTAACTGAAGCTTTCTTT.

V is TRBV9 and J is TRBJ1-1; D perhaps matches TRBD1 (5 bases). Trimming took 4 bases from V and 4 from J, leaving 11 bases between them. Germline V gene lookup returns CDR1 SGDLS and CDR2 YYNGEE. This CDR3 region has 13 residues. CDR3 DNA: TGTGCCAGCAGCCTGGGGACTTCCACTGAAGCTTTCTTT. It is translated as CASSLGTSTEAFF.

The chain joins TRBV30 to TRBJ2-2; 7 bases match TRBD1. This CDR3 has 16 residues. Germline V CDR1 and CDR2: GTSNPN, SVGIG (reference sequence). V lost 1 base to trimming and J lost 2 bases; unmatched junction nucleotides: 7. The CDR3 here is CAWSGQGWRNTGELFF. DNA of the CDR3: TGTGCCTGGAGTGGACAGGGCTGGAGAAACACCGGGGAGCTGTTTTTT.

This chain connects TRBV27 to TRBJ1-1; D is unclear. Germline CDR1 is MNHEY and CDR2 is SMNVEV (reference sequence). There are 16 residues in the CDR3. The V gene lost 4 bases and the J gene lost 1 base, with 16 bases spanning the gap. Here the CDR3 DNA reads TGTGCCAGCAGTTCATCGCCGGGCCGGTCGAACACTGAAGCTTTCTTT. This sequence encodes CASSSSPGRSNTEAFF.

CDR3 sequence: CSVEDRRQGTYEQYF. CDR3 nucleotide sequence: TGCAGCGTTGAAGATCGTAGACAGGGAACCTACGAGCAGTACTTC. The chain uses TRBV29-1 and TRBJ2-7; TRBD1 aligns across 7 bases. The CDR3 totals 15 residues. V lost 0 bases to trimming and J lost 2 bases; unmatched junction nucleotides: 7. Germline V gives CDR1 SQVTM, CDR2 ANQGSEA.

The J gene is TRBJ2-7, the V gene TRBV5-6; D might be TRBD1 (5 bases). V was pared by 0 bases and J by 6 bases, with 7 bases between. Germline CDR1 and CDR2: SGHDT and YYEEEE. The CDR3 runs 12 residues. CDR3 loop: CASSLGGAEQYF. CDR3 DNA: TGTGCCAGCAGCTTGGGTGGGGCCGAGCAGTACTTC.